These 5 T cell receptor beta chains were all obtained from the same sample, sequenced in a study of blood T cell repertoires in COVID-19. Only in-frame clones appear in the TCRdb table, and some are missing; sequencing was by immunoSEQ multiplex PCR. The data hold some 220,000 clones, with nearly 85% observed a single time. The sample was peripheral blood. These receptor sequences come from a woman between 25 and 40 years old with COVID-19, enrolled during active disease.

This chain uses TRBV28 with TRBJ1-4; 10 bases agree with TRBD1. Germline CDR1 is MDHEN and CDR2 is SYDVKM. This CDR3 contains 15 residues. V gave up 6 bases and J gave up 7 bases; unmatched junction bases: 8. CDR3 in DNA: TGTGCCAGCAGCAAAGCCGGGACAGGGGTTGAAAAACTGTTTTTT. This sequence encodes CASSKAGTGVEKLFF.

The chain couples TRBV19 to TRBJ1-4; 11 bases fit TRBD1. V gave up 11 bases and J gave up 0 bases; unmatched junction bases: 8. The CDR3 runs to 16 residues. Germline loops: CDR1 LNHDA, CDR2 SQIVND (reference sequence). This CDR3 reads CAARDRGIATNEKLFF. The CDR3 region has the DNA TGTGCCGCAAGGGACAGGGGGATAGCAACTAATGAAAAACTGTTTTTT.

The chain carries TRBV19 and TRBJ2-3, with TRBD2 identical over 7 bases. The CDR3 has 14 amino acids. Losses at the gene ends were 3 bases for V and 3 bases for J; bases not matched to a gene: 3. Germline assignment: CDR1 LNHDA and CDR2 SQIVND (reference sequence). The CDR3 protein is CASSIAGETDTQYF. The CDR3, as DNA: TGTGCCAGTAGTATTGCGGGGGAGACAGATACGCAGTATTTT.

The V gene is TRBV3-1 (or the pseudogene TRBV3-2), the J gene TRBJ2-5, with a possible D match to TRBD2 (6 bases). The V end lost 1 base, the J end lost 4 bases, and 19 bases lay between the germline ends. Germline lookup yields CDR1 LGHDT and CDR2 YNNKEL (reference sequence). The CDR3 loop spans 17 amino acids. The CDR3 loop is CASSQGGERFGSETQYF. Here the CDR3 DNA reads TGTGCCAGCAGCCAAGGGGGGGAAAGGTTCGGCTCAGAGACCCAGTACTTC.

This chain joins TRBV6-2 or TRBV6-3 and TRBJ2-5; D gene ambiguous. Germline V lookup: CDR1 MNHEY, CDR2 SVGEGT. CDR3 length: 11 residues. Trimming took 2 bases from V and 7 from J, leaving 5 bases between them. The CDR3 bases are TGTGCCAGCAGTTACATCGGGACCCAGTACTTC. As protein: CASSYIGTQYF.